Listed below are T cell receptor beta chains from one sample, sequenced in a study of CD8+ T cells in alopecia areata. Assay used: immunoSEQ multiplex PCR; TCRdb lists only in-frame clones, some missing. The table has over 95,000 clones, roughly 56% seen once. Specimen: CD4+ T cells sorted from blood, collected at week 24, from a patient treated with tofacitinib. The receptors shown here come from a human donor with alopecia areata. Each CDR3 is given with its conserved first and last residue. Fields, in order: D gene, J gene, clone size, V gene, CDR3 DNA, CDR3 protein. A D gene is named only where the DNA matches it firmly. Expanded clones are given a class, and other clones once, few, many or no size at all.

D: -; J: TRBJ1-5; size: -; V: TRBV7-6; DNA: TGTGCCAGCAGCCAGGGAGACAATCAGCCCCAGCATTTT; CDR3: CASSQGDNQPQHF
D: -; J: TRBJ1-6; size: few; V: TRBV30; DNA: TGTGCCTGGAGTCAGGACGGATCCTATAATTCACCCCTCCACTTT; CDR3: CAWSQDGSYNSPLHF
D: TRBD1; J: TRBJ1-2; size: once; V: TRBV25-1; DNA: TGTGCCAGCAGTGAAGACAGGGGAAGATATGGCTACACCTTC; CDR3: CASSEDRGRYGYTF
D: TRBD1; J: TRBJ1-2; size: -; V: TRBV29-1; DNA: TGCAGCGTCGCTCAGGGGGCCAACTATGGCTACACCTTC; CDR3: CSVAQGANYGYTF
D: -; J: TRBJ1-1; size: once; V: TRBV7-9; DNA: TGTGCCAGCAGCTTACAGGGAGAAACTGAAGCTTTCTTT; CDR3: CASSLQGETEAFF
D: TRBD1; J: TRBJ1-2; size: few; V: TRBV25-1; DNA: TGTGCCAGCAGCGGCTCAGGGGGAAGCTATGGCTACACCTTC; CDR3: CASSGSGGSYGYTF
D: TRBD1; J: TRBJ1-2; size: once; V: TRBV5-1; DNA: TGCGCCAGCAGCTCTCTGGGACAGGGGTATGCCTACACCTTC; CDR3: CASSSLGQGYAYTF
D: -; J: TRBJ1-4; size: -; V: TRBV2; DNA: TGTGCCAGCAGTGACCGCTGGGTTAATGAAAAACTGTTTTTT; CDR3: CASSDRWVNEKLFF
D: -; J: TRBJ2-3; size: -; V: TRBV6-5; DNA: TGTGCCAGCAGCCCCACTAGCTTGGGGGATACGCAGTATTTT; CDR3: CASSPTSLGDTQYF
D: -; J: TRBJ1-1; size: -; V: TRBV10-3; DNA: TGTGCCATCAGTGCCGGGGGGTCGGTCAAAGAAGCTTTCTTT; CDR3: CAISAGGSVKEAFF
D: -; J: TRBJ1-2; size: -; V: TRBV5-1; DNA: TGCGCCAGCAGCCGCCAGGGGAACGGCTACACCTTC; CDR3: CASSRQGNGYTF
D: -; J: TRBJ1-4; size: -; V: TRBV4-3; DNA: TGCGCCAGCAGCCAAGAGTGGGCAGGGCTTTCAACTAATGAAAAACTGTTTTTT; CDR3: CASSQEWAGLSTNEKLFF
D: TRBD2; J: TRBJ2-2; size: -; V: TRBV9; DNA: TGTGCCAGCAGCTTGCGTGGCGGGGGACCGAACACCGGGGAGCTGTTTTTT; CDR3: CASSLRGGGPNTGELFF
D: -; J: TRBJ1-1; size: once; V: TRBV29-1; DNA: TGCAGCGTTACCCTACCAAGGGGGATGAACACTGAAGCTTTCTTT; CDR3: CSVTLPRGMNTEAFF
D: -; J: TRBJ2-1; size: -; V: TRBV2; DNA: TGTGCCAGCAGTGGGGGGAGAGGCGAGCAGTTCTTC; CDR3: CASSGGRGEQFF
D: -; J: TRBJ2-2; size: -; V: TRBV6-5; DNA: TGTGCCAGCAGTGGGAAGGCGAACACCGGGGAGCTGTTTTTT; CDR3: CASSGKANTGELFF
D: TRBD1; J: TRBJ2-3; size: few; V: TRBV29-1; DNA: TGCAGCGCCGCCGGGACAGGGGGAAGCACAGATACGCAGTATTTT; CDR3: CSAAGTGGSTDTQYF
D: TRBD1; J: TRBJ2-7; size: -; V: TRBV6-5; DNA: TGTGCCAGCAGAGGGACAGGGTCCTACGAGCAGTACTTC; CDR3: CASRGTGSYEQYF
D: -; J: TRBJ1-2; size: -; V: TRBV27; DNA: TGTGCCAGCAGTTTATCGGGGTATGGCTACACCTTC; CDR3: CASSLSGYGYTF
D: -; J: TRBJ1-2; size: -; V: TRBV9; DNA: TGTGCCAGCACCGGACAGAGAACCTATGGCTACACCTTC; CDR3: CASTGQRTYGYTF
D: TRBD1; J: TRBJ2-1; size: -; V: TRBV30; DNA: TGTGCCTGGGACAGGGGATCCTACAATGAGCAGTTCTTC; CDR3: CAWDRGSYNEQFF
D: TRBD2; J: TRBJ2-7; size: -; V: TRBV11-2; DNA: TGTGCCAGCAGCTGGGGGGAGGGAGCCAACTACGAGCAGTACTTC; CDR3: CASSWGEGANYEQYF
D: -; J: TRBJ2-3; size: -; V: TRBV6-6; DNA: TGTGCCAGCAGCCCCTCCAGTGGCACAGATACGCAGTATTTT; CDR3: CASSPSSGTDTQYF
D: -; J: TRBJ2-3; size: -; V: TRBV6-5; DNA: TGTGCCAGCAGTTCATACGGGGGTGTACAAGATACGCAGTATTTT; CDR3: CASSSYGGVQDTQYF
D: -; J: TRBJ2-5; size: -; V: TRBV30; DNA: TGTGCCTGGAGTCACCCGACCTACCAAGAGACCCAGTACTTC; CDR3: CAWSHPTYQETQYF
D: -; J: TRBJ2-3; size: -; V: TRBV5-1; DNA: TGCGCCAGCAGTGCGGGGGATACGCAGTATTTT; CDR3: CASSAGDTQYF
D: -; J: TRBJ1-1; size: -; V: TRBV30; DNA: TGTGCCTGGAGAGGGGGAACTGAAGCTTTCTTT; CDR3: CAWRGGTEAFF
D: -; J: TRBJ1-1; size: -; V: TRBV18; DNA: TGTGCCAGCTCACTCGGGGAGAACACTGAAGCTTTCTTT; CDR3: CASSLGENTEAFF
D: -; J: TRBJ1-3; size: -; V: TRBV29-1; DNA: TGCAGCGTTGAAAAGGCAGGAAACACCATATATTTT; CDR3: CSVEKAGNTIYF
D: -; J: TRBJ1-1; size: few; V: TRBV30; DNA: TGTGCTACAGCGCAGCAGGGGAGGAACACTGAAGCTTTCTTT; CDR3: CATAQQGRNTEAFF
D: -; J: TRBJ1-4; size: -; V: TRBV4-1; DNA: TGCGCCAGCAGCCAAGATGCGATCCTGGAAAAACTGTTTTTT; CDR3: CASSQDAILEKLFF
D: -; J: TRBJ1-1; size: few; V: TRBV29-1; DNA: TGCAGCGTTGAGGGCAGGGCCAACACTGAAGCTTTCTTT; CDR3: CSVEGRANTEAFF
D: TRBD1; J: TRBJ2-7; size: -; V: TRBV27; DNA: TGTGCCAGCAGACACCGCCCCGGGACAGGCTCCTACGAGCAGTACTTC; CDR3: CASRHRPGTGSYEQYF
D: -; J: TRBJ2-3; size: -; V: TRBV7-2; DNA: TGTGCCAGCATCATGAAGCAGTATTTT; CDR3: CASIMKQYF
D: -; J: TRBJ1-6; size: -; V: TRBV30; DNA: TGTGCCTGGGATCGCAGGGGTTATAATTCACCCCTCCACTTT; CDR3: CAWDRRGYNSPLHF
D: -; J: TRBJ2-5; size: -; V: TRBV2; DNA: TGTGCCAGGCGGGACTACCAAGAGACCCAGTACTTC; CDR3: CARRDYQETQYF
D: TRBD1; J: TRBJ2-5; size: -; V: TRBV2; DNA: TGTGCCAGCAGTGGGGACAGGGGGCAAGAGACCCAGTACTTC; CDR3: CASSGDRGQETQYF
D: -; J: TRBJ1-5; size: -; V: TRBV28; DNA: TGTGCCAGCAGTCCGGGTAATCCGACAGGTTATAGCAATCAGCCCCAGCATTTT; CDR3: CASSPGNPTGYSNQPQHF
D: -; J: TRBJ2-7; size: -; V: TRBV7-2; DNA: TGTGCCAGCAGCTTAGAACAGCCCTACGAGCAGTACTTC; CDR3: CASSLEQPYEQYF
D: -; J: TRBJ2-2; size: few; V: TRBV6-5; DNA: TGTGCCAGCAGTGACCCGAACACCGGGGAGCTGTTTTTT; CDR3: CASSDPNTGELFF
D: -; J: TRBJ2-1; size: -; V: TRBV19; DNA: TGTGCCAGTAGTTCTAGGGATGAGCAGTTCTTC; CDR3: CASSSRDEQFF
D: -; J: TRBJ1-1; size: -; V: TRBV9; DNA: TGTGCCAGCAGCTCACAGAACACTGAAGCTTTCTTT; CDR3: CASSSQNTEAFF
D: TRBD2; J: TRBJ2-1; size: few; V: TRBV10-3; DNA: TGTGCCATCAGTGGTAGCGGGGGTTCCTACAATGAGCAGTTCTTC; CDR3: CAISGSGGSYNEQFF
D: -; J: TRBJ2-3; size: once; V: TRBV5-1; DNA: TGCGCCAGCAGCTTGGATCGGTCCCTTAGCCGCACAGATACGCAGTATTTT; CDR3: CASSLDRSLSRTDTQYF
D: -; J: TRBJ1-2; size: -; V: TRBV20-1; DNA: TGCAGTGCAACTGACAGCTATGGCTACACCTTC; CDR3: CSATDSYGYTF
D: TRBD2; J: TRBJ2-5; size: -; V: TRBV5-1; DNA: TGCGCCAGCAAGGGACTAGCGGACCAAGAGACCCAGTACTTC; CDR3: CASKGLADQETQYF
D: -; J: TRBJ2-6; size: few; V: TRBV7-9; DNA: TGTGCCAGCACCGCCAATTTAGGGGTTTCAATTTCTGGGGCCAACGTCCTGACTTTC; CDR3: CASTANLGVSISGANVLTF
D: TRBD1; J: TRBJ2-3; size: once; V: TRBV27; DNA: TGTGCCAGCAGACCGGACAGGGTCACAGATACGCAGTATTTT; CDR3: CASRPDRVTDTQYF